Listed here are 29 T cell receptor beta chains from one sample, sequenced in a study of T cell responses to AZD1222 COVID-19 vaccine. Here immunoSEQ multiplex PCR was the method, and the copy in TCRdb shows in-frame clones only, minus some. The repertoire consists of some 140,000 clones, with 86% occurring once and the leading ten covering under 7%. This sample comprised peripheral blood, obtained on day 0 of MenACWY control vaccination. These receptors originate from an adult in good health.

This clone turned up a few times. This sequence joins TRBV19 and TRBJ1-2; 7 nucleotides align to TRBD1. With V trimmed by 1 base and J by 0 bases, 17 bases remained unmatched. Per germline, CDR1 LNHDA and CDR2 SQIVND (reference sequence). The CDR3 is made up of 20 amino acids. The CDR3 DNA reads TGTGCCAGTAGTATAGGAGGAAGTTGGACAGGACACCGTGCTAACTATGGCTACACCTTC. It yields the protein CASSIGGSWTGHRANYGYTF.

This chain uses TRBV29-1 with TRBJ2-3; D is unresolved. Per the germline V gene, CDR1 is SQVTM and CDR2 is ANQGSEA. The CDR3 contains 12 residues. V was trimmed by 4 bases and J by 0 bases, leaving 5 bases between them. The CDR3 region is CSVVTSTDTQYF. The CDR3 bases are TGCAGCGTTGTGACTAGCACAGATACGCAGTATTTT.

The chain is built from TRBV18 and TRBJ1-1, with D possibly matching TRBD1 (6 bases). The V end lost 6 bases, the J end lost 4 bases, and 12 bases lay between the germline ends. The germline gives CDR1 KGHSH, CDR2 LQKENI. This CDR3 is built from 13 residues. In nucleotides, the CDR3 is TGTGCCAGCTCGCCCCTGACAGGCACTGAAGCTTTCTTT. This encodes CASSPLTGTEAFF.

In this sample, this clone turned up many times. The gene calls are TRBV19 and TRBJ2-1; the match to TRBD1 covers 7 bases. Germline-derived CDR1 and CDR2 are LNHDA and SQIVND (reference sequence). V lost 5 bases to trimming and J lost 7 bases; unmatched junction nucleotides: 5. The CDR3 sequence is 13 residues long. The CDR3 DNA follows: TGTGCCAGTAGTGTGACAGGGTGGAATGAGCAGTTCTTC. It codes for CASSVTGWNEQFF. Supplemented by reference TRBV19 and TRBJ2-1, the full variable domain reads DGGITQSPKYLFRKEGQNVTLSCEQNLNHDAMYWYRQDPGQGLRLIYYSQIVNDFQKGDIAEGYSVSREKKESFPLTVTSAQKNPTAFYLCASSVTGWNEQFFGPGTRLTVL.

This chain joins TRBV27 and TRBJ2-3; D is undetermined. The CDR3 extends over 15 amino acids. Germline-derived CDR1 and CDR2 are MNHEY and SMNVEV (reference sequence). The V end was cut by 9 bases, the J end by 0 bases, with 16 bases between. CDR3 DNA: TGTGCCAGTGCCGGTTGGCAGACTAGCACAGATACGCAGTATTTT. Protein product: CASAGWQTSTDTQYF.

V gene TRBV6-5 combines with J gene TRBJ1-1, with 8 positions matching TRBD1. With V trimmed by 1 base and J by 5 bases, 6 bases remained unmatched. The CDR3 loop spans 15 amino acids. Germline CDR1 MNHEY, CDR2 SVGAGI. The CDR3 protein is CASSYLQGVGTEAFF. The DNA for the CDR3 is TGTGCCAGCAGTTACTTACAGGGGGTGGGTACTGAAGCTTTCTTT.

The CDR3: CASSPQVGGGYTF. In nucleotides, the CDR3 is TGTGCCAGCAGCCCCCAGGTGGGGGGAGGCTACACCTTC. V is TRBV12-3 or TRBV12-4 and J is TRBJ1-2; the D gene is possibly TRBD1 (5 bases). V was clipped by 6 bases and J by 8 bases, with 16 bases between them. The CDR3 spans 13 residues.

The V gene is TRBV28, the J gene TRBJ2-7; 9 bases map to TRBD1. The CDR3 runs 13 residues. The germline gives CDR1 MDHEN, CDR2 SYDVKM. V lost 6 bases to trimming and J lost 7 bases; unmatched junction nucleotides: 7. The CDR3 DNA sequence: TGTGCCAGCAGGGGACAGGGTGTGGGTGAGCAGTACGTC. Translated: CASRGQGVGEQYV.

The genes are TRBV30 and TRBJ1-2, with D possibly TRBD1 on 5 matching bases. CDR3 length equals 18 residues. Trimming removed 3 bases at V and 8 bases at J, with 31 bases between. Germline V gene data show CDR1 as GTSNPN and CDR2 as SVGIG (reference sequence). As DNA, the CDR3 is TGTGCCTGGAGGAGGGGTAAAGAGACTGAGCCAGGATTCGGGGGCTACACCTTC. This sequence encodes CAWRRGKETEPGFGGYTF.

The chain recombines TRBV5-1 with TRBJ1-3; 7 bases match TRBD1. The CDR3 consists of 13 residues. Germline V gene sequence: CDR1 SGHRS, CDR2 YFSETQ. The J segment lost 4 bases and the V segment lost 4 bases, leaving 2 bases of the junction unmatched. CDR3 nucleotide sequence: TGCGCCAGCAGCGACAGGGTGGGAAACACCATATATTTT. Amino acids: CASSDRVGNTIYF.

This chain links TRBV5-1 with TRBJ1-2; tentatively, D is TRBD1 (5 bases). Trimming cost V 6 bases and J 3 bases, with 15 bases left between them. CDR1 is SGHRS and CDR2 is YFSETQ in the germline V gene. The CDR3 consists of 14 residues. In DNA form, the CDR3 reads TGCGCCAGCACCCTAACGGGGGGGGACTATGGCTACACCTTC. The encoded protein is CASTLTGGDYGYTF.

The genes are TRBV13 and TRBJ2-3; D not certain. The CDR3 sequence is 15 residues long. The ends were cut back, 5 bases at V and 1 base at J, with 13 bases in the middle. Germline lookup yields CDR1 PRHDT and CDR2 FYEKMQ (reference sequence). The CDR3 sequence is CASSPFGLGTDTQYF. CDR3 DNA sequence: TGTGCCAGCAGCCCCTTCGGGTTGGGCACAGATACGCAGTATTTT.

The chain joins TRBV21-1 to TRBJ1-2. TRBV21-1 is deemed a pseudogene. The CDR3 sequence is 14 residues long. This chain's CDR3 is CASSKIGGSGGYTF. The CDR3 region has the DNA TGTGCCAGCAGCAAAATAGGTGGCTCGGGAGGCTACACCTTC.

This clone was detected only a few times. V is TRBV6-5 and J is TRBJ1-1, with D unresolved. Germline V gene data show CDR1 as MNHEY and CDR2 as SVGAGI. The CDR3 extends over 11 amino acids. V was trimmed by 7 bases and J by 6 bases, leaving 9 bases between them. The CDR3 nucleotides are TGTGCCAGCAATCGAGGGTCTGAAGCTTTCTTT. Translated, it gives CASNRGSEAFF.

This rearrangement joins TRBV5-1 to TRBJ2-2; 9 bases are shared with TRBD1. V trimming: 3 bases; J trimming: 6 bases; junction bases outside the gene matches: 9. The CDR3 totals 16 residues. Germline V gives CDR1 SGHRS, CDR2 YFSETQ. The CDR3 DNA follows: TGCGCCAGCAGCTGGGCCGGGACAGGGACCGCCGGGGAGCTGTTTTTT. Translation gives CASSWAGTGTAGELFF. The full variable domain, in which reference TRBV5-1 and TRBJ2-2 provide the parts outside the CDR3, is KAGVTQTPRYLIKTRGQQVTLSCSPISGHRSVSWYQQTPGQGLQFLFEYFSETQRNKGNFPGRFSGRQFSNSRSEMNVSTLELGDSALYLCASSWAGTGTAGELFFGEGSRLTVL.

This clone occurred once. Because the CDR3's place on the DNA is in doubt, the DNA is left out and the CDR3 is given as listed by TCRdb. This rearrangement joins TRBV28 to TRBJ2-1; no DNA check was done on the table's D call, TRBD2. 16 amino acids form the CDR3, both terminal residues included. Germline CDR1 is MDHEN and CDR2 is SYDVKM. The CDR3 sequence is CASSTSASGGPGEQFF.

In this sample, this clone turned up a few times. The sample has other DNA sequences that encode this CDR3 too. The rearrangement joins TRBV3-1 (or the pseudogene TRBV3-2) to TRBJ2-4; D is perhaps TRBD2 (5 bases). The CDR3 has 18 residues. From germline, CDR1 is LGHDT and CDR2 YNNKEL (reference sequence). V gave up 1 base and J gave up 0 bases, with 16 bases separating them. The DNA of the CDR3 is TGTGCCAGCAGCCAAGGCAGGACTGCCGATCTAGCCAAAAACATTCAGTACTTC. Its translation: CASSQGRTADLAKNIQYF.

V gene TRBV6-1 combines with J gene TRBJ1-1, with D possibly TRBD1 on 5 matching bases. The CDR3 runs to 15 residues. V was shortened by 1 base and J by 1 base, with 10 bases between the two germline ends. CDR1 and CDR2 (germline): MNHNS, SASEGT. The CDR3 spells CASSEGGGQNTEAFF. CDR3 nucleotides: TGTGCCAGCAGTGAAGGGGGTGGACAGAACACTGAAGCTTTCTTT.

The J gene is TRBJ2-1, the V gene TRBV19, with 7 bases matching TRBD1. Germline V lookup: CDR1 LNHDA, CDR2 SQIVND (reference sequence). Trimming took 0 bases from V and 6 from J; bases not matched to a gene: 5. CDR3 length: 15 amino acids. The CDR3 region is CASSIEQGNRNEQFF. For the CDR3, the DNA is TGTGCCAGTAGTATAGAACAGGGGAATCGCAATGAGCAGTTCTTC.

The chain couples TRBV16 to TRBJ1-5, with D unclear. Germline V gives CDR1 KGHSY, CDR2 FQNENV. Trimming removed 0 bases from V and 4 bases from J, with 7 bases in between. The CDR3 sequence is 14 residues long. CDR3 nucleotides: TGTGCCAGCAGCCAATCGTGGGGTAATCAGCCCCAGCATTTT. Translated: CASSQSWGNQPQHF.

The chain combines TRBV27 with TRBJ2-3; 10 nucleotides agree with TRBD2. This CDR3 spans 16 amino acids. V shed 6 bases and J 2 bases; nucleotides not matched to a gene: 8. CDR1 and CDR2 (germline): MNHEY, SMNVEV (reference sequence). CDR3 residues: CASRRGLAGDTDTQYF. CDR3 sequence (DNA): TGTGCCAGCAGGAGGGGGCTAGCGGGAGACACAGATACGCAGTATTTT.

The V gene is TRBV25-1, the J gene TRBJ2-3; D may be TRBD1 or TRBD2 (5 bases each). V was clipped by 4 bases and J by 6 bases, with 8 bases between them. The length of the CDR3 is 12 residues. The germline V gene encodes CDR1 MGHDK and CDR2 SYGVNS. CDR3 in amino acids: CASSGGGDTQYF. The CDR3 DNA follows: TGTGCCAGCAGTGGGGGCGGGGATACGCAGTATTTT.

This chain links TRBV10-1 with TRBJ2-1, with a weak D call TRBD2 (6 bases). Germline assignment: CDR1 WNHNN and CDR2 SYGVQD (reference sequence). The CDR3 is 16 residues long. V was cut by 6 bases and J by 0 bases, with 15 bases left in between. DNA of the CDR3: TGCGCCAGCAGAGGGGACCGCGGGACCTCCTACAATGAGCAGTTCTTC. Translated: CASRGDRGTSYNEQFF.

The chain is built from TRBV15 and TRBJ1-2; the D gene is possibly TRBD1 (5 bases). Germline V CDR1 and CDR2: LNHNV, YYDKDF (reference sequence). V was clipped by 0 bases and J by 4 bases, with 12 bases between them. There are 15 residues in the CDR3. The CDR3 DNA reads TGTGCCACCAGCAGAGAGAACAGGTTTTCCTATGGCTACACCTTC. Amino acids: CATSRENRFSYGYTF.

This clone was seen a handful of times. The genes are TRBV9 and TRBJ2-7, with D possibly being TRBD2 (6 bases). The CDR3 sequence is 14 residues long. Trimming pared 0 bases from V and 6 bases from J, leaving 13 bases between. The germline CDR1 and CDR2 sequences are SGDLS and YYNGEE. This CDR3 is CASSVGRREPEQYF. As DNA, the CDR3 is TGTGCCAGCAGCGTAGGTCGGAGGGAACCCGAGCAGTACTTC.

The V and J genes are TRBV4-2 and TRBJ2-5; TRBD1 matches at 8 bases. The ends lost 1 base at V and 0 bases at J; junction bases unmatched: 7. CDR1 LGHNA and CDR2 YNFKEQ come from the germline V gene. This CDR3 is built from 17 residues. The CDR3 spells CASSQGDRIIDQETQYF. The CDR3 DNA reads TGTGCCAGCAGCCAAGGGGACAGGATTATTGACCAAGAGACCCAGTACTTC.

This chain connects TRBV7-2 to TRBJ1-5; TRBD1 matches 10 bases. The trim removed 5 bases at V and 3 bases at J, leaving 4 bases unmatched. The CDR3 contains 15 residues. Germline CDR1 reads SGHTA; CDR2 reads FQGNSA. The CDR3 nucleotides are TGTGCCAGCAGCGGGGGACAGGGGTTCAATCAGCCCCAGCATTTT. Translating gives CASSGGQGFNQPQHF.

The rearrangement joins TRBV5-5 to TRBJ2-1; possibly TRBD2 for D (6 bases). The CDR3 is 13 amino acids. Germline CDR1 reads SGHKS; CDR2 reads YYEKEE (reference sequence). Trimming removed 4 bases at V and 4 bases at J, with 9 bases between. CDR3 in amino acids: CASSLGTYNEQFF. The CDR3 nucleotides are TGTGCCAGCAGCCTCGGGACTTACAATGAGCAGTTCTTC.

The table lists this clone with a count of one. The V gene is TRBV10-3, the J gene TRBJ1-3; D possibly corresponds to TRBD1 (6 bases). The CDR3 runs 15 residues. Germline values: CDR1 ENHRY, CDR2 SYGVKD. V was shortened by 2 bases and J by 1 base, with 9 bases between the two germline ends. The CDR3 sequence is CAISERGTSGNTIYF. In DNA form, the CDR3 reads TGTGCCATCAGTGAGCGGGGGACATCTGGAAACACCATATATTTT.